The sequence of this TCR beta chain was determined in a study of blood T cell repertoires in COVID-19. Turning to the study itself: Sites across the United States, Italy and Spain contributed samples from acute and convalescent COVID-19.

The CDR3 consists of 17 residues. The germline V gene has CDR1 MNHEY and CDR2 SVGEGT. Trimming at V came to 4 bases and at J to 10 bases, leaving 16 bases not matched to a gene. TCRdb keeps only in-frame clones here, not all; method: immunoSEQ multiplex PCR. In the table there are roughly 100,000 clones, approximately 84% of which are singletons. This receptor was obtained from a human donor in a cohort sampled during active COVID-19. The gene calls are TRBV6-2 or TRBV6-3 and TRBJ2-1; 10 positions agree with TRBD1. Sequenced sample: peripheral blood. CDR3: CASSSRMTGGLSVEQFF. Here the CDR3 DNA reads TGTGCCAGCAGTTCCAGAATGACAGGGGGCCTTTCCGTGGAGCAGTTCTTC.